The T cell receptor beta chain described here comes from a study of OX40 agonist ivuxolimab in advanced cancers. Per germline, CDR1 SGHAT and CDR2 FQNNGV. The junction had 1 base not matched to a gene; V was cut back by 3 bases and J by 7 bases. CDR3 length: 12 amino acids. If patients had autoimmune disease history or systemic immunosuppression, they were excluded. The assay was immunoSEQ multiplex PCR, and TCRdb's table has in-frame clones only and misses some. The sample carries about 120,000 clones, just over 90% recorded once. The material was CD4+ or CD8+ T cells sorted from blood, obtained in a trial of the OX40 agonist ivuxolimab. This receptor was obtained from an adult with an advanced solid tumor such as melanoma, head and neck, liver or kidney cancer. The chain has TRBV11-2 and TRBJ1-2, with 8 positions matching TRBD1. For the CDR3, the DNA is TGTGCCAGCAGCTTTGGACAGGGTGGCTACACCTTC. Protein: CASSFGQGGYTF.